The 12 T cell receptor beta chains presented below share a single source sample, sequenced in a study of preoperative IRX-2 immunotherapy in early breast cancer. Treatment specified: preoperative locoregional IRX-2 cytokine immunotherapy. TCRdb's copy holds only in-frame clones and misses some; the assay was immunoSEQ multiplex PCR. The repertoire holds about 98,000 clones, with about nine tenths as singletons. This specimen was tumor tissue, taken after IRX-2 immunotherapy. These receptors originate from a human donor with breast cancer.

The rearrangement joins TRBV19 to TRBJ1-6; the match to TRBD1 covers 8 bases. V trimming: 4 bases; J trimming: 7 bases; junction bases outside the gene matches: 3. CDR1 and CDR2 (germline): LNHDA, SQIVND (reference sequence). CDR3 length: 14 residues. CDR3 loop: CASSTNRGNSPLHF. In DNA, the CDR3 is TGTGCCAGTAGTACCAACAGGGGGAATTCACCCCTCCACTTT.

V usage is TRBV6-8 and J usage is TRBJ1-4; D remains unclear. Trimming stripped 10 bases from V and 0 bases from J, with 12 bases between. The CDR3 runs 14 residues. Looked up from germline, CDR1 is MNHGY and CDR2 is SAAAGT. The CDR3 nucleotides read TGTGCCACCGCGCGGGAAGCAACTAATGAAAAACTGTTTTTT. Encoded protein: CATAREATNEKLFF.

The rearrangement uses TRBV15 and TRBJ2-3, with 7 bases fitting TRBD2. V was pared by 7 bases and J by 2 bases, with 6 bases of the junction left unmatched. CDR1 LNHNV and CDR2 YYDKDF come from the germline V gene (reference sequence). The CDR3 consists of 14 residues. CDR3 loop: CATNYAGDTDTQYF. Here the CDR3 DNA reads TGTGCCACCAACTACGCGGGAGACACAGATACGCAGTATTTT.

The chain joins TRBV28 to TRBJ1-4; 8 bases fit TRBD1. CDR1 and CDR2 from the germline V gene are MDHEN and SYDVKM. The CDR3 covers 16 residues. V dropped 6 bases and J dropped 7; count of bases not matched to a gene: 13. This CDR3 reads CASSRRQGRYSEKLFF. The DNA of the CDR3 is TGTGCCAGCAGCAGACGACAGGGGCGATATAGTGAAAAACTGTTTTTT.

This chain links TRBV6-8 with TRBJ2-1; TRBD2 agrees at 12 bases. Per germline, CDR1 MNHGY and CDR2 SAAAGT. The CDR3 sequence is 16 residues long. The ends lost 0 bases at V and 6 bases at J; junction bases unmatched: 3. CDR3: CASSYSLAGGPNEQFF. The CDR3 DNA reads as TGTGCCAGCAGTTACTCGCTAGCGGGGGGGCCCAATGAGCAGTTCTTC.

This clone was picked up one time. The chain employs TRBV30 and TRBJ1-2; TRBD1 is a possible D gene (5 bases). The CDR3 is 13 residues long. The ends were cut back, 8 bases at V and 2 bases at J, with 15 bases in the middle. Germline V CDR1 and CDR2: GTSNPN, SVGIG (reference sequence). This CDR3 reads CAGRDRENYGYTF. CDR3 DNA sequence: TGTGCCGGCCGGGACCGCGAAAACTATGGCTACACCTTC.

V usage is TRBV28 and J usage is TRBJ2-1; D may correspond to TRBD1 or TRBD2 (6 bases each). The CDR3 covers 16 residues. Deletions cut 4 bases from V and 9 bases from J, with 22 bases between. Looked up from germline, CDR1 is MDHEN and CDR2 is SYDVKM. The CDR3 DNA reads as TGTGCCAGCAGTTCGCCCCCAGGGACTCAAGGGGGTGAGCAGTTCTTC. Amino acid sequence: CASSSPPGTQGGEQFF.

The chain employs TRBV6-1 and TRBJ1-5; unclear D gene. The germline CDR1 and CDR2 sequences are MNHNS and SASEGT. The CDR3 spans 14 residues. V was trimmed by 1 base and J by 4 bases, leaving 8 bases between them. CDR3 nucleotides: TGTGCCAGCAGTGAAGAGACGGTTAATCAGCCCCAGCATTTT. Translating gives CASSEETVNQPQHF.

CDR3 residues: CASSIQGGLSYNEQFF. CDR3 bases: TGTGCCAGCAGTATACAGGGAGGCCTCTCCTACAATGAGCAGTTCTTC. The chain uses TRBV28 and TRBJ2-1; possibly TRBD1 or TRBD2 for D (6 bases each). The CDR3 loop spans 16 amino acids. Between the trimmed V and J ends, which lost 5 bases and 0 bases, there was a span of 14 bases. CDR1 is MDHEN and CDR2 is SYDVKM in the germline V gene.

The rearrangement uses TRBV25-1 and TRBJ2-1, with 7 nucleotides matching TRBD2. The CDR3 contains 15 residues. V was clipped by 2 bases and J by 5 bases; unmatched bases: 6. CDR1 and CDR2 from the germline V gene are MGHDK and SYGVNS. In nucleotides, the CDR3 is TGTGCCAGCAGTGAAGAGAGCGGGAAGGACAATGAGCAGTTCTTC. It codes for CASSEESGKDNEQFF.

This clone was detected only once. The gene calls are TRBV28 and TRBJ1-1; the D gene is possibly TRBD1 (5 bases). Germline-derived CDR1 and CDR2 are MDHEN and SYDVKM. V was shortened by 11 bases and J by 0 bases, with 13 bases between the two germline ends. This CDR3 has 13 amino acids. The CDR3 sequence is CAGRGVVNTEAFF. The CDR3 DNA sequence: TGTGCCGGTAGAGGGGTGGTGAACACTGAAGCTTTCTTT.

This chain connects TRBV6-8 to TRBJ2-2, with 9 positions matching TRBD2. With V trimmed by 4 bases and J by 1 base, 1 base remained unmatched. This CDR3 region has 15 residues. CDR1 and CDR2 from the germline V gene are MNHGY and SAAAGT. Here the CDR3 DNA reads TGTGCCAGCAGTTTGACTAGCGGGAACACCGGGGAGCTGTTTTTT. This codes for CASSLTSGNTGELFF.